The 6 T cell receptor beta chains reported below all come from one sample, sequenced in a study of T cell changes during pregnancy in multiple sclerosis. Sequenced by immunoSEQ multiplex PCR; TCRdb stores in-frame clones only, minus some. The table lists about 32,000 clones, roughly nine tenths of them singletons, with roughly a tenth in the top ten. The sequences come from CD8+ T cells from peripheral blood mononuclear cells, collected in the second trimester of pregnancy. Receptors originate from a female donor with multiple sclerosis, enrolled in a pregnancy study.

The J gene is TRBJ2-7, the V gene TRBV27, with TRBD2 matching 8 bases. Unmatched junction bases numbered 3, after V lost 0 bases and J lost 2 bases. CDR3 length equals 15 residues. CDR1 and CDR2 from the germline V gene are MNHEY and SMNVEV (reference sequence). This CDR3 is CASSLSAGVAYEQYF. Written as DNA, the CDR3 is TGTGCCAGCAGTTTATCAGCGGGAGTTGCCTACGAGCAGTACTTC.

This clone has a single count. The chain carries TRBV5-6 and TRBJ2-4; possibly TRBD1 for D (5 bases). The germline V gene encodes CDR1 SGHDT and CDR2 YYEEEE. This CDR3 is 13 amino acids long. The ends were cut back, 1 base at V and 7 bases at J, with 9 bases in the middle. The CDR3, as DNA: TGTGCCAGCAGCTTGTCCAGGGCGAACATTCAGTACTTC. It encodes CASSLSRANIQYF.

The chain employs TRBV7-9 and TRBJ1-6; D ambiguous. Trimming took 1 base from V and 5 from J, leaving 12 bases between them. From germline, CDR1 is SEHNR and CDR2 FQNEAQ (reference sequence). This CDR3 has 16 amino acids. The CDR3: CASSLEPSIDNSPLHF. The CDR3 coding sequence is TGTGCCAGCAGCTTAGAACCCTCTATAGATAATTCACCCCTCCACTTT.

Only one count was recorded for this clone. CDR3 in amino acids: CASSPLQGALNEQFF. The CDR3 bases are TGTGCCAGCAGTCCCCTCCAGGGGGCGCTCAATGAGCAGTTCTTC. The V and J genes are TRBV27 and TRBJ2-1; 8 bases agree with TRBD1. J gave up 6 bases and V 5 bases, and 9 bases lay outside the gene matches. CDR1 is MNHEY and CDR2 is SMNVEV in the germline V gene (reference sequence). CDR3 length equals 15 residues.

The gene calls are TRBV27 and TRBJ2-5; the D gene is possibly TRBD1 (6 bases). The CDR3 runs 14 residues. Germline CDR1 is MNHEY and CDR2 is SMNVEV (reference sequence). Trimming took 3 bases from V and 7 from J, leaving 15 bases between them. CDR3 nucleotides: TGTGCCAGCAGTTTGATCCGACAGGCGGGGACCCAGTACTTC. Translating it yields CASSLIRQAGTQYF.

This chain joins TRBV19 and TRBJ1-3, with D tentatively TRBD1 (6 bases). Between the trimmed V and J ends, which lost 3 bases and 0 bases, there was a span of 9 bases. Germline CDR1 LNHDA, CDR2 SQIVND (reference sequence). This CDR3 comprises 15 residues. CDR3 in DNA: TGTGCCAGTAGTATCAGGGGCGTCTCTGGAAACACCATATATTTT. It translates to CASSIRGVSGNTIYF.